The sequence of this T cell receptor (beta chain) was determined in a study of cytomegalovirus exposure and HLA in healthy donors. With respect to this clone: Its antigen is not identified.

All donors participated as healthy donors of bone marrow. Though probably carrying unrecorded immune exposures, donors were nominally healthy at sampling. CDR1 is MNHEY and CDR2 is SVGAGI in the germline V gene. The CDR3 sequence is 15 residues long. Trimming cost V 6 bases and J 4 bases, with 16 bases left between them. Both 60 Vbeta primers and 13 Jbeta primers went into the PCR. Some clones are missing from TCRdb's copy, which holds only in-frame ones; the method was immunoSEQ multiplex PCR. The record lists approximately 30,000 clones, of which the ten most abundant hold 3% to 4.5%. Points from the study as a whole: In presence/absence analyses, roughly uniform sequencing depth across donors was assumed. The later analysis indicated that the majority of CMV-associated TCR beta chains appeared HLA-restricted.

The sequence was collected from a man aged 40-55 years in good health and CMV-seronegative. The V and J genes are TRBV6-5 and TRBJ1-5, with D unresolved. The specimen sequenced was PBMCs. CDR3 DNA sequence: TGTGCCAGCAGACCTTCAGAAAGTTCTAATCAGCCCCAGCATTTT. This translates into CASRPSESSNQPQHF.